Sequencing of this T cell receptor beta chain was carried out in a study of blood T cell repertoires in COVID-19. Turning to the study itself: The United States, Italy and Spain provided the acute and convalescent COVID-19 samples. Sources were T cells, B-cell-depleted T cells, or PBMCs; the material itself was cDNA or gDNA.

Original data processing: It was from reference gene primer amplification that nucleated cell counts were estimated. Assay: immunoSEQ multiplex PCR; the TCRdb copy retains only in-frame clones and omits some. V, J and clone size derive from that table, while D and trimming were established from the DNA sequence. The profile shows over 300,000 clones, around 88% of them singletons. The junction had 3 bases not matched to a gene; V was cut back by 6 bases and J by 1 base. Germline lookup yields CDR1 MNHEY and CDR2 SMNVEV (reference sequence). This CDR3 has 14 amino acids. The receptor's source is a woman aged 50 to 60 with acute or convalescent COVID-19. Source material: peripheral blood. The rearrangement links TRBV27 to TRBJ1-2; 9 bases map to TRBD1. This CDR3 is CASSRTGDNYGYTF. Here the CDR3 DNA reads TGTGCCAGCAGCCGGACAGGGGATAACTATGGCTACACCTTC.